The T cell receptor (beta chain) described here comes from a study of shared clonotypes between healthy human individuals. The germline gives CDR1 SGHRS, CDR2 YFSETQ. This CDR3 is built from 16 residues. Trimming removed 3 bases from V and 3 bases from J; junction bases left unmatched: 7. Investigators spread the genomic DNA of each subset evenly over several immunoSEQ plates. Assay: immunoSEQ multiplex PCR; the TCRdb copy retains only in-frame clones and omits some. The sample carries a few million clones, approximately 93% recorded once. V and J are TRBV5-1 and TRBJ2-3; TRBD2 matches at 10 bases. This sequence was found in a man aged 18 to 30 in good health. Some clones in this sample may be carry-over from other donors' samples. Sequencing input: naive CD4+ T cells from PBMCs. Specified subset: CD45RA+ positively selected. CDR3 region: CASSSGQTSGTDTQYF. Written as DNA, the CDR3 is TGCGCCAGCAGCTCGGGACAGACTAGCGGGACAGATACGCAGTATTTT.